The present entry profiles one T cell receptor (beta chain) with its context. The data stem from a study of blood T cell repertoires in COVID-19. Measured with immunoSEQ multiplex PCR; TCRdb has only the in-frame clones, and not every one. This sample has approximately 120,000 clones, with over 75% found just once. Unmatched junction bases numbered 6, after V lost 3 bases and J lost 4 bases. Germline V gene sequence: CDR1 SQVTM, CDR2 ANQGSEA. The CDR3 covers 16 residues. The source material was peripheral blood. V usage is TRBV29-1 and J usage is TRBJ2-3, with TRBD2 matching over 14 bases. The receptor was isolated from a man aged 80 or over with active or convalescent COVID-19. The CDR3 reads CSVDSGLAGGSDTQYF. For the CDR3, the DNA is TGCAGCGTTGATTCCGGACTAGCGGGAGGATCAGATACGCAGTATTTT.